These T cell receptor beta chains were read from a single sample in a study of cytomegalovirus exposure and HLA in healthy donors. Only in-frame clones appear in the TCRdb table, and some are missing; sequencing was by immunoSEQ multiplex PCR. The top ten hold about 1.5% of the sample, which has under 300,000 clones, about nine tenths seen once. The sequenced sample was PBMCs. The source of these receptors is a girl aged 2 to 9 in good health and CMV-seronegative. The CDR3 runs from the conserved cysteine through the conserved F or W. The D gene is left open where the match is weak. Size tells how often a clone was seen (once, few, many) or the class of an expanded clone, and some rows leave it out.

>.|TRBV7-2|TRBD2|TRBJ2-7
CASSLTSGGFYEQYF
TGTGCCAGCAGCTTGACTAGCGGGGGGTTCTACGAGCAGTACTTC
>.|TRBV11-2|TRBD1|TRBJ1-1
CASSSRGQVNTEAFF
TGTGCCAGCAGCAGTAGGGGACAGGTGAACACTGAAGCTTTCTTT
>.|TRBV6-1|TRBD1|TRBJ1-1
CASSDGQGAWNTEAFF
TGTGCCAGCAGTGACGGACAGGGGGCCTGGAACACTGAAGCTTTCTTT
>.|TRBV5-1|TRBD2|TRBJ2-1
CASSIVTSGSYNEQFF
TGCGCCAGCAGCATAGTGACTAGCGGGAGCTACAATGAGCAGTTCTTC
>.|TRBV5-6|TRBD2|TRBJ2-1
CASSYRTSGMVYEQFF
TGTGCCAGCAGCTACCGGACTAGCGGGATGGTGTATGAGCAGTTCTTC
>once|TRBV5-1|.|TRBJ2-5
CASSSPPEWETQYF
TGCGCCAGCAGTTCTCCCCCCGAGTGGGAGACCCAGTACTTC
>.|TRBV10-3|.|TRBJ1-2
CAISDRVDYGYTF
TGTGCCATCAGTGACAGGGTCGACTATGGCTACACCTTC
>.|TRBV29-1|.|TRBJ2-2
CSVKGVNTGELFF
TGCAGCGTCAAGGGGGTGAACACCGGGGAGCTGTTTTTT
>.|TRBV6-5|.|TRBJ1-1
CASSYSLIAEAFF
TGTGCCAGCAGTTACTCGCTGATAGCTGAAGCTTTCTTT
>.|TRBV6-5|TRBD2|TRBJ2-5
CASNLAGGYQETQYF
TGTGCCAGCAATTTAGCGGGAGGGTACCAAGAGACCCAGTACTTC
>.|TRBV5-1|.|TRBJ2-7
CASSLATGAYEQYF
TGCGCCAGCAGCTTGGCAACCGGGGCCTACGAGCAGTACTTC
>.|TRBV5-4|TRBD1|TRBJ1-5
CASSEGQGEVIGQPQHF
TGTGCCAGCAGCGAGGGACAGGGGGAGGTTATCGGTCAGCCCCAGCATTTT
>.|TRBV6-6|TRBD2|TRBJ2-7
CASSYSGGGEQYF
TGTGCCAGCAGTTACTCTGGGGGGGGCGAGCAGTACTTC
>.|TRBV5-4|TRBD1|TRBJ1-2
CASRKQGKEGYTF
TGTGCCAGCAGAAAACAGGGGAAAGAGGGCTACACCTTC
>.|TRBV30|.|TRBJ2-3
CAWSPGNTDTQYF
TGTGCCTGGAGTCCGGGGAACACAGATACGCAGTATTTT
>.|TRBV7-9|.|TRBJ1-1
CASSPPGMNTEAFF
TGTGCCAGCAGCCCCCCAGGGATGAACACTGAAGCTTTCTTT
>.|TRBV19|.|TRBJ1-5
CASSPRTIYSNQPQHF
TGTGCCAGTAGTCCCCGGACTATATATAGCAATCAGCCCCAGCATTTT
>.|TRBV19|.|TRBJ1-5
CASSPPPAGGNQPQHF
TGTGCCAGTAGTCCGCCCCCAGCCGGAGGCAATCAGCCCCAGCATTTT
>.|TRBV13|TRBD1|TRBJ1-2
CASSIYLDRGQGYTF
TGTGCCAGCAGCATCTACTTGGACAGGGGGCAAGGCTACACCTTC
>.|TRBV7-9|TRBD2|TRBJ2-3
CSSSLGLAGVRDTQYF
TGTTCCAGCAGCCTCGGACTAGCGGGGGTTCGGGATACGCAGTATTTT
>.|TRBV2|TRBD2|TRBJ2-1
CASSRGLAGGLSSYNEQFF
TGTGCCAGCAGTCGGGGACTAGCGGGGGGGCTTAGCTCCTACAATGAGCAGTTCTTC
>.|TRBV19|TRBD1|TRBJ2-7
CASSAGQGVYEQYF
TGTGCCAGTAGTGCAGGACAGGGGGTCTACGAGCAGTACTTC
>.|TRBV30|.|TRBJ1-2
CARERNFYGYTF
TGTGCCCGAGAGCGGAACTTCTATGGCTACACCTTC
>.|TRBV29-1|.|TRBJ2-7
CSVEGGDLASYEQYF
TGCAGCGTTGAAGGGGGGGACCTAGCTAGCTACGAGCAGTACTTC
>.|TRBV6-5|TRBD2|TRBJ2-1
CASSYRTSVDNEQFF
TGTGCCAGCAGTTACAGGACTAGCGTGGACAATGAGCAGTTCTTC
>.|TRBV5-6|.|TRBJ2-1
CASSLGVREQFF
TGTGCCAGCAGCTTGGGCGTGAGGGAGCAGTTCTTC
>.|TRBV18|TRBD2|TRBJ2-7
CASSPLRSGGEQYF
TGTGCCAGCTCACCCCTGCGTAGCGGGGGCGAGCAGTACTTC
>.|TRBV5-1|.|TRBJ2-3
CASSLGASTDTQYF
TGCGCCAGCAGCTTGGGAGCTAGCACAGATACGCAGTATTTT
>.|TRBV2|.|TRBJ2-1
CASSEERGATNEQFF
TGTGCCAGCAGTGAGGAACGGGGGGCCACCAATGAGCAGTTCTTC
>.|TRBV4-1|.|TRBJ2-7
CASSQNNRVGEQYF
TGCGCCAGCAGCCAAAATAACAGGGTGGGCGAGCAGTACTTC
>.|TRBV11-2|TRBD1|TRBJ1-5
CASSPGQGNQPQHF
TGTGCCAGCAGCCCTGGACAGGGGAATCAGCCCCAGCATTTT
>.|TRBV18|.|TRBJ2-3
CASSPLAPLTDTQYF
TGTGCCAGCTCACCGCTAGCCCCTCTCACAGATACGCAGTATTTT